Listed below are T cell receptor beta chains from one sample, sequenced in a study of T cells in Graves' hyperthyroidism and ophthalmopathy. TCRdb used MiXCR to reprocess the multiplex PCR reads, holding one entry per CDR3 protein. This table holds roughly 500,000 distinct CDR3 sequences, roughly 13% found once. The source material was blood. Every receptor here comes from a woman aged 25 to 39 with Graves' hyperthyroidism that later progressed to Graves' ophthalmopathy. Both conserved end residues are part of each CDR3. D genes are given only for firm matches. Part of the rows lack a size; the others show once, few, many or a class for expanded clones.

CDR3 protein: CASSLVSSGLDNSPLHF
CDR3 DNA: TGTGCCAGCAGCTTAGTATCATCAGGCCTGGATAATTCACCCCTCCACTTT
clone size: many
V gene: TRBV7-8
D gene: -
J gene: TRBJ1-6

CDR3 protein: CASSSRGQGIKYEQYF
CDR3 DNA: TGTGCCAGCAGCTCAAGGGGACAGGGGATAAAGTACGAGCAGTACTTC
clone size: -
V gene: TRBV11-2
D gene: TRBD1
J gene: TRBJ2-7

CDR3 protein: CASGTYQSEETQYF
CDR3 DNA: TGTGCCAGCGGGACCTACCAATCTGAAGAGACCCAGTACTTC
clone size: many
V gene: TRBV7-9
D gene: -
J gene: TRBJ2-5

CDR3 protein: CASSPDPPWEETQYF
CDR3 DNA: TGTGCCAGTAGTCCGGACCCTCCTTGGGAGGAGACCCAGTACTTC
clone size: -
V gene: TRBV19
D gene: -
J gene: TRBJ2-5

CDR3 protein: CASSPGAYGYTF
CDR3 DNA: TGTGCCAGCAGCCCTGGAGCCTATGGCTACACCTTC
clone size: -
V gene: TRBV28
D gene: -
J gene: TRBJ1-2

CDR3 protein: CASSPRDFSYEQYF
CDR3 DNA: TGTGCCAGCAGCCCTCGGGACTTTTCCTACGAGCAGTACTTC
clone size: many
V gene: TRBV13
D gene: -
J gene: TRBJ2-7

CDR3 protein: CASSIELAGPNEKLFF
CDR3 DNA: TGTGCCAGTAGTATAGAATTAGCAGGGCCTAATGAAAAACTGTTTTTT
clone size: many
V gene: TRBV19
D gene: -
J gene: TRBJ1-4

CDR3 protein: CASSLSGMDTEAFF
CDR3 DNA: TGTGCCAGCAGCTTATCGGGGATGGACACTGAAGCTTTCTTT
clone size: many
V gene: TRBV7-3
D gene: -
J gene: TRBJ1-1

CDR3 protein: CASSQPMSGRDTYEQYF
CDR3 DNA: TGTGCCAGCAGCCAACCCATGAGCGGGAGGGATACCTACGAGCAGTACTTC
clone size: few
V gene: TRBV4-2
D gene: TRBD2
J gene: TRBJ2-7

CDR3 protein: CASSVTGQEYGYTF
CDR3 DNA: TGTGCCAGCAGCGTAACGGGACAGGAGTATGGCTACACCTTC
clone size: few
V gene: TRBV9
D gene: TRBD1
J gene: TRBJ1-2

CDR3 protein: CASSWGQGGTNYGYTF
CDR3 DNA: TGTGCCAGCAGCTGGGGACAGGGGGGAACTAACTATGGCTACACCTTC
clone size: many
V gene: TRBV11-3
D gene: TRBD1
J gene: TRBJ1-2

CDR3 protein: CASSQDRGVNTEAFF
CDR3 DNA: TGTGCCAGCAGCCAAGATCGCGGAGTGAACACTGAAGCTTTCTTT
clone size: -
V gene: TRBV4-2
D gene: -
J gene: TRBJ1-1

CDR3 protein: CASSLKISVNEQFF
CDR3 DNA: TGTGCCAGCAGTTTAAAGATATCGGTGAATGAGCAGTTCTTC
clone size: many
V gene: TRBV12-3/TRBV12-4
D gene: -
J gene: TRBJ2-1

CDR3 protein: CASTPGQVETQYF
CDR3 DNA: TGTGCCAGCACCCCAGGCCAAGTGGAGACCCAGTACTTC
clone size: many
V gene: TRBV7-2
D gene: -
J gene: TRBJ2-5

CDR3 protein: CSAGTGEDTEAFF
CDR3 DNA: TGCAGCGCCGGGACAGGGGAGGACACTGAAGCTTTCTTT
clone size: many
V gene: TRBV29-1
D gene: TRBD1
J gene: TRBJ1-1

CDR3 protein: CASSDSGNTEAFF
CDR3 DNA: TGTGCCAGCAGTGATTCGGGGAACACTGAAGCTTTCTTT
clone size: many
V gene: TRBV2
D gene: -
J gene: TRBJ1-1

CDR3 protein: CAIGGSKNYGYTF
CDR3 DNA: TGTGCCATCGGTGGTTCGAAGAACTATGGCTACACCTTC
clone size: many
V gene: TRBV10-3
D gene: -
J gene: TRBJ1-2

CDR3 protein: CASRARTSGQTVSGANVLTF
CDR3 DNA: TGTGCCAGCAGGGCCCGGACCTCGGGACAGACTGTCTCTGGGGCCAACGTCCTGACTTTC
clone size: few
V gene: TRBV9
D gene: TRBD1
J gene: TRBJ2-6

CDR3 protein: CASSYSRTEITDTQYF
CDR3 DNA: TGTGCCAGCAGTTACTCGAGGACAGAAATCACAGATACGCAGTATTTT
clone size: many
V gene: TRBV6-2/TRBV6-3
D gene: -
J gene: TRBJ2-3

CDR3 protein: CASSQKGVQNEKLFF
CDR3 DNA: TGTGCCAGCAGCCAGAAGGGGGTTCAGAATGAAAAACTGTTTTTT
clone size: -
V gene: TRBV14
D gene: -
J gene: TRBJ1-4

CDR3 protein: CASSRKDGYEQYF
CDR3 DNA: TGTGCCAGCAGTAGAAAGGACGGCTACGAGCAGTACTTC
clone size: few
V gene: TRBV28
D gene: -
J gene: TRBJ2-7

CDR3 protein: CATYRGALDEQYF
CDR3 DNA: TGTGCCACCTATCGAGGCGCCCTCGACGAGCAGTACTTC
clone size: few
V gene: TRBV6-2/TRBV6-3
D gene: -
J gene: TRBJ2-7

CDR3 protein: CASSHGPDTGELFF
CDR3 DNA: TGTGCCAGCAGCCACGGTCCTGACACCGGGGAGCTGTTTTTT
clone size: many
V gene: TRBV13
D gene: -
J gene: TRBJ2-2

CDR3 protein: CASSPGDGPYEQYF
CDR3 DNA: TGTGCCAGCAGTCCCGGGGACGGTCCCTACGAGCAGTACTTC
clone size: few
V gene: TRBV12-3/TRBV12-4
D gene: -
J gene: TRBJ2-7

CDR3 protein: CATSEQGLVVNTGELFF
CDR3 DNA: TGTGCCACCAGTGAACAAGGACTAGTGGTGAACACCGGGGAGCTGTTTTTT
clone size: -
V gene: TRBV24-1
D gene: TRBD2
J gene: TRBJ2-2

CDR3 protein: CASSLVHSSFNEQFF
CDR3 DNA: TGTGCCAGCAGCTTAGTTCACAGCAGTTTTAATGAGCAGTTCTTC
clone size: many
V gene: TRBV7-8
D gene: -
J gene: TRBJ2-1

CDR3 protein: CASSIGTGAGNEQFF
CDR3 DNA: TGTGCCAGCAGCATTGGGACAGGGGCGGGAAATGAGCAGTTCTTC
clone size: -
V gene: TRBV7-9
D gene: TRBD1
J gene: TRBJ2-1

CDR3 protein: CSASSGPGDPKAFF
CDR3 DNA: TGCAGTGCTAGTTCTGGGCCAGGGGACCCGAAAGCTTTCTTT
clone size: many
V gene: TRBV20-1
D gene: -
J gene: TRBJ1-1

CDR3 protein: CASRTSNEQFF
CDR3 DNA: TGCGCCAGCAGGACTAGCAATGAGCAGTTCTTC
clone size: -
V gene: TRBV5-1
D gene: -
J gene: TRBJ2-1

CDR3 protein: CASSRPGTVTDTQYF
CDR3 DNA: TGTGCCAGCAGCCGCCCCGGGACAGTCACAGATACGCAGTATTTT
clone size: -
V gene: TRBV12-3/TRBV12-4
D gene: TRBD1
J gene: TRBJ2-3

CDR3 protein: CASIQGASNQPQHF
CDR3 DNA: TGTGCCAGTATACAGGGGGCAAGCAATCAGCCCCAGCATTTT
clone size: -
V gene: TRBV19
D gene: TRBD1
J gene: TRBJ1-5

CDR3 protein: CSARGSIYEQYF
CDR3 DNA: TGCAGTGCTCGGGGGAGTATCTACGAGCAGTACTTC
clone size: many
V gene: TRBV20-1
D gene: -
J gene: TRBJ2-7

CDR3 protein: CATSDENTDTQYF
CDR3 DNA: TGTGCCACCAGTGATGAAAACACAGATACGCAGTATTTT
clone size: -
V gene: TRBV24-1
D gene: -
J gene: TRBJ2-3

CDR3 protein: CASSLGGGAGYF
CDR3 DNA: TGTGCCAGCAGCTTAGGGGGCGGCGCCGGGTACTTC
clone size: few
V gene: TRBV7-6
D gene: -
J gene: TRBJ2-5

CDR3 protein: CSATYRTGHGKEFF
CDR3 DNA: TGCAGTGCTACCTACCGGACCGGACACGGAAAGGAGTTCTTC
clone size: -
V gene: TRBV20-1
D gene: -
J gene: TRBJ2-1

CDR3 protein: CASSAIAGGGRETQYF
CDR3 DNA: TGTGCCAGCAGCGCCATAGCGGGAGGTGGGAGAGAGACCCAGTACTTC
clone size: many
V gene: TRBV7-9
D gene: TRBD2
J gene: TRBJ2-5

CDR3 protein: CASSGGQTEQFF
CDR3 DNA: TGTGCCAGCAGTGGAGGACAGACGGAGCAGTTCTTC
clone size: many
V gene: TRBV6-1
D gene: -
J gene: TRBJ2-1

CDR3 protein: CSPSGTGDEKLFF
CDR3 DNA: TGCAGTCCGTCCGGGACAGGGGATGAAAAACTGTTTTTT
clone size: once
V gene: TRBV20-1
D gene: TRBD1
J gene: TRBJ1-4

CDR3 protein: CASGQDRETQYF
CDR3 DNA: TGTGCCAGTGGACAAGACCGGGAGACCCAGTACTTC
clone size: many
V gene: TRBV19
D gene: -
J gene: TRBJ2-5

CDR3 protein: CASRTPVRGRSSYEQFF
CDR3 DNA: TGTGCCAGCAGAACCCCCGTCCGGGGGAGGAGCTCCTACGAGCAGTTCTTC
clone size: -
V gene: TRBV27
D gene: -
J gene: TRBJ2-1

CDR3 protein: CASSLNTGSIYGYTF
CDR3 DNA: TGTGCCAGCAGCTTAAATACAGGGTCCATCTATGGCTACACCTTC
clone size: many
V gene: TRBV7-2
D gene: -
J gene: TRBJ1-2

CDR3 protein: CASSLAGDRETQYF
CDR3 DNA: TGTGCCAGCAGCTTAGCAGGAGATCGAGAGACCCAGTACTTC
clone size: many
V gene: TRBV11-3
D gene: -
J gene: TRBJ2-5

CDR3 protein: CASSYRRGREAFF
CDR3 DNA: TGTGCCAGCAGTTATAGGCGCGGGAGGGAAGCTTTCTTT
clone size: many
V gene: TRBV6-1
D gene: -
J gene: TRBJ1-1

CDR3 protein: CASSFWRSNSPLHF
CDR3 DNA: TGTGCCAGCAGCTTCTGGCGTAGTAATTCACCCCTCCACTTT
clone size: once
V gene: TRBV11-2
D gene: -
J gene: TRBJ1-6

CDR3 protein: CSARDLEQVGAYQPQHF
CDR3 DNA: TGCAGTGCTAGAGATCTGGAGCAAGTCGGTGCATATCAGCCCCAGCATTTT
clone size: many
V gene: TRBV20-1
D gene: -
J gene: TRBJ1-5

CDR3 protein: CASSPTGGWSQPQHF
CDR3 DNA: TGTGCCAGCAGTCCAACAGGGGGTTGGAGTCAGCCCCAGCATTTT
clone size: -
V gene: TRBV14
D gene: TRBD1
J gene: TRBJ1-5

CDR3 protein: CASSGPGTSSDNEQFF
CDR3 DNA: TGCGCCAGCAGTGGGCCCGGGACTAGTTCCGACAATGAGCAGTTCTTC
clone size: many
V gene: TRBV10-2
D gene: TRBD2
J gene: TRBJ2-1

CDR3 protein: CAWRIDGLGTEAFF
CDR3 DNA: TGTGCCTGGCGTATCGACGGTCTGGGGACTGAAGCTTTCTTT
clone size: many
V gene: TRBV30
D gene: -
J gene: TRBJ1-1

CDR3 protein: CASIWSSYEQYF
CDR3 DNA: TGTGCCAGCATATGGAGCTCCTACGAGCAGTACTTC
clone size: many
V gene: TRBV2
D gene: -
J gene: TRBJ2-7

CDR3 protein: CAWSLGGELFF
CDR3 DNA: TGTGCCTGGAGTTTGGGCGGGGAGCTGTTTTTT
clone size: many
V gene: TRBV30
D gene: -
J gene: TRBJ2-2

CDR3 protein: CASRLGTSGSVAYEQYF
CDR3 DNA: TGTGCCAGCAGGCTCGGGACTAGCGGGAGTGTTGCCTACGAGCAGTACTTC
clone size: many
V gene: TRBV27
D gene: TRBD2
J gene: TRBJ2-7

CDR3 protein: CASSLSNGDTQYF
CDR3 DNA: TGTGCCAGCAGCTTATCGAATGGAGATACGCAGTATTTT
clone size: -
V gene: TRBV5-8
D gene: -
J gene: TRBJ2-3